The clone carrying this T cell receptor (beta chain) was picked up a small number of times. Investigators reverse transcribed all isolated RNA, so they sequenced expressed TCRB transcripts. Naive, central memory and regulatory T cell samples averaged roughly 3.5 million immunoSEQ reads each. Generated by immunoSEQ multiplex PCR, the TCRdb table keeps only in-frame clones and is missing some. The sample carries 900,000 or so clones, around a sixth recorded once. This sample was taken from a study of beta chain features in type 1 diabetes. The CDR3 length is 15 residues. V was clipped by 7 bases and J by 1 base, with 14 bases between them. The germline V gene has CDR1 LNHDA and CDR2 SQIVND (reference sequence).

V gene TRBV19 combines with J gene TRBJ1-5; a possible D gene is TRBD1 (6 bases). Sample: naive CD4+ T cells from blood. This receptor was identified in a woman between 18 and 29 years old in good health. The CDR3 sequence is CASTATGRSNQPQHF. The DNA for the CDR3 is TGTGCCAGTACTGCAACAGGGAGAAGCAATCAGCCCCAGCATTTT.